A single sample gave rise to the 14 T cell receptor beta chains below, sequenced in a study of T-cell reconstitution after alpha-beta-depleted transplantation in children. Unique molecular identifiers were used to barcode this TCRbeta library. One entry per CDR3 protein, called by TCRdb with MiXCR from the PCR reads. The sample carries 400,000 to 550,000 distinct CDR3 sequences, about 11% recorded once. Source: PBMCs, taken before TCRalphabeta/CD19-depleted stem cell transplant. These TCRs come from a child aged 2 to 15 with inherited bone marrow failure, due to receive a stem cell transplant.

The sample holds many counts of this clonotype. The V and J genes are TRBV7-2 and TRBJ2-1, with a tentative D call TRBD2 (6 bases). V was shortened by 4 bases and J by 3 bases, with 13 bases between the two germline ends. The CDR3 consists of 15 residues. The germline CDR1 and CDR2 sequences are SGHTA and FQGNSA. In nucleotides, the CDR3 is TGTGCCAGCAGCTCCCGCCGCGGGAACTACAATGAGCAGTTCTTC. Translated: CASSSRRGNYNEQFF.

This clonotype was recorded many times. The chain is built from TRBV3-1 and TRBJ2-3; tentative D call: TRBD2 (5 bases). Trimming took 7 bases from V and 0 from J, leaving 11 bases between them. Germline V lookup: CDR1 LGHDT, CDR2 YNNKEL (reference sequence). CDR3 length: 14 residues. The CDR3 nucleotides read TGTGCCAGCACCCGACGGGGTAGCACAGATACGCAGTATTTT. Translated, it gives CASTRRGSTDTQYF.

This clonotype was found many times. The J gene is TRBJ2-1, the V gene TRBV5-1; maybe TRBD1 (5 bases). This CDR3 spans 14 amino acids. Germline V gene lookup returns CDR1 SGHRS and CDR2 YFSETQ. The V end was cut by 4 bases, the J end by 6 bases, with 14 bases between. For the CDR3, the DNA is TGCGCCAGCAGCCTCGACAGTGTACGCAATGAGCAGTTCTTC. Protein: CASSLDSVRNEQFF. The complete variable domain, with remaining parts taken from reference TRBV5-1 and TRBJ2-1, reads KAGVTQTPRYLIKTRGQQVTLSCSPISGHRSVSWYQQTPGQGLQFLFEYFSETQRNKGNFPGRFSGRQFSNSRSEMNVSTLELGDSALYLCASSLDSVRNEQFFGPGTRLTVL.

In its sample, this clonotype was seen many times. This chain connects TRBV11-2 to TRBJ2-7, with D uncertain. V shed 1 base and J shed 1 base, with 11 bases lying between them. This CDR3 spans 15 amino acids. Germline assignment: CDR1 SGHAT and CDR2 FQNNGV. The chain's CDR3 is CASSLATHRSYEQYF. As DNA, the CDR3 is TGTGCCAGCAGCTTAGCGACACACAGATCCTACGAGCAGTACTTC. Full variable domain (rest looked up from reference TRBV11-2 and TRBJ2-7): EAGVAQSPRYKIIEKRQSVAFWCNPISGHATLYWYQQILGQGPKLLIQFQNNGVVDDSQLPKDRFSAERLKGVDSTLKIQPAKLEDSAVYLCASSLATHRSYEQYFGPGTRLTVT.

This chain uses TRBV10-3 with TRBJ2-7; D might be TRBD1 (6 bases). In germline, CDR1 is ENHRY, CDR2 SYGVKD. The CDR3 loop spans 15 amino acids. Trimming shortened V by 4 bases and J by 1 base, and 14 bases separated the two germline ends. The CDR3 nucleotides are TGTGCCATCAGTGGGCTACAGGGTACGTCCTACGAGCAGTACTTC. Amino acids: CAISGLQGTSYEQYF.

This clonotype was found many times. The V and J genes are TRBV6-2 or TRBV6-3 and TRBJ2-1, with D possibly matching TRBD2 (5 bases). The CDR3 loop spans 18 amino acids. Germline CDR1 reads MNHEY; CDR2 reads SVGEGT. V was cut by 2 bases and J by 5 bases, with 22 bases left in between. The CDR3 reads CASSYNAGIRYGHNEQFF. Written as DNA, the CDR3 is TGTGCCAGCAGTTACAATGCGGGCATCAGGTATGGCCACAATGAGCAGTTCTTC.

This clonotype was detected only a few times. J is TRBJ1-2 and V is TRBV19; TRBD1 matches at 7 bases. Germline trimming cut 6 bases from V and 4 bases from J; bases unmatched to any gene: 2. This CDR3 contains 12 residues. From germline, CDR1 is LNHDA and CDR2 SQIVND (reference sequence). DNA for the CDR3: TGTGCCAGTAGAGACAGGGTCTATGGCTACACCTTC. Translating it yields CASRDRVYGYTF.

This clonotype was detected many times. The chain employs TRBV7-6 and TRBJ1-2; 11 bases are a match to TRBD1. The CDR3 is made up of 14 amino acids. V shed 5 bases, J shed 3 bases, and the junction held 2 bases outside the gene matches. Germline CDR1 is SGHVS and CDR2 is FNYEAQ. CDR3 amino acids: CASSGTGGYYGYTF. In DNA, the CDR3 is TGTGCCAGCAGCGGGACAGGGGGTTACTATGGCTACACCTTC.

This rearrangement joins TRBV7-2 to TRBJ2-3; tentatively, D is TRBD1 (5 bases). The length of the CDR3 is 16 residues. V was shortened by 5 bases and J by 4 bases, with 19 bases between the two germline ends. Germline values: CDR1 SGHTA, CDR2 FQGNSA. The CDR3 sequence: CASSLVGPKDADTQYF. The DNA of the CDR3 is TGTGCCAGCAGCCTAGTGGGGCCGAAGGACGCAGATACGCAGTATTTT.

The V gene is TRBV30, the J gene TRBJ1-1; D gene unclear. The CDR3 totals 11 residues. V shed 4 bases and J shed 2 bases, with 5 bases lying between them. The germline CDR1 and CDR2 sequences are GTSNPN and SVGIG (reference sequence). CDR3 in amino acids: CAWTVNTEAFF. CDR3 DNA: TGTGCCTGGACGGTCAACACTGAAGCTTTCTTT.

Ten or more counts support this clonotype. The chain couples TRBV6-5 to TRBJ2-1; no clear D. The germline CDR1 and CDR2 sequences are MNHEY and SVGAGI. The CDR3 sequence is 15 residues long. V was cut by 6 bases and J by 0 bases, with 12 bases left in between. The CDR3 spells CASRYVVSSYNEQFF. The CDR3 DNA reads as TGTGCCAGCAGATACGTCGTTAGCTCCTACAATGAGCAGTTCTTC.

This clonotype was detected many times. The chain uses TRBV27 and TRBJ2-1; the match to TRBD1 covers 7 bases. The germline V gene encodes CDR1 MNHEY and CDR2 SMNVEV (reference sequence). The junction had 7 bases not matched to a gene; V was cut back by 5 bases and J by 3 bases. The CDR3 is made up of 15 amino acids. CDR3: CASSTGQNYYNEQFF. The CDR3 DNA reads as TGTGCCAGCAGTACGGGACAGAACTACTACAATGAGCAGTTCTTC.

The chain couples TRBV12-3 or TRBV12-4 to TRBJ2-2; D remains ambiguous. V was shortened by 2 bases and J by 4 bases, with 11 bases between the two germline ends. CDR3 length equals 15 residues. The CDR3 DNA sequence: TGTGCCAGCAGTTTATCCATGAGCATCACCGGGGAGCTGTTTTTT. It translates to CASSLSMSITGELFF.

This rearrangement joins TRBV20-1 to TRBJ2-1, with 14 positions matching TRBD2. This CDR3 is 16 amino acids long. From germline, CDR1 is DFQATT and CDR2 SNEGSKA (reference sequence). The junction had 3 bases not matched to a gene; V was cut back by 3 bases and J by 2 bases. The CDR3 is CSARLGLAGAYNEQFF. CDR3 sequence (DNA): TGCAGTGCTAGGCTGGGACTAGCGGGAGCCTACAATGAGCAGTTCTTC.